This T cell receptor beta chain stems from a study of blood T cell repertoires in COVID-19. At the level of the study: COVID-19 samples collected from the United States, Italy and Spain covered acute and convalescent phases.

TCRdb's copy holds only in-frame clones and misses some; the assay was immunoSEQ multiplex PCR. The sample includes 450,000 to 500,000 clones, over 75% of them seen just once. The germline V and J ends were trimmed by 2 bases and 6 bases, with 16 bases remaining between them. Germline CDR1 is SGHTA and CDR2 is FQGNSA. The CDR3 is made up of 16 amino acids. The chain uses TRBV7-2 and TRBJ1-4; D unclear. Sequenced material: peripheral blood. This TCR derives from a human donor in a cohort sampled during active COVID-19. In DNA, the CDR3 is TGTGCCAGCAGCTTACAACCCTTCGAGGCGGATGAAAAACTGTTTTTT. It is translated as CASSLQPFEADEKLFF.